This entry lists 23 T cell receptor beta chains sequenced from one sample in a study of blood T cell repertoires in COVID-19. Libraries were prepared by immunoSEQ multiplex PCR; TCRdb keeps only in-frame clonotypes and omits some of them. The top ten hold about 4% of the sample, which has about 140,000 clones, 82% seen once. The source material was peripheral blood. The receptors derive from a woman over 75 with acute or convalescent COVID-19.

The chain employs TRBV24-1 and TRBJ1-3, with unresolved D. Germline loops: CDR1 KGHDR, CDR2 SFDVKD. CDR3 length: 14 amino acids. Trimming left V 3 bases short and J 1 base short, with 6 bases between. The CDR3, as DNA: TGTGCCACCAGTGATCCCGGGTCTGGAAACACCATATATTTT. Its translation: CATSDPGSGNTIYF.

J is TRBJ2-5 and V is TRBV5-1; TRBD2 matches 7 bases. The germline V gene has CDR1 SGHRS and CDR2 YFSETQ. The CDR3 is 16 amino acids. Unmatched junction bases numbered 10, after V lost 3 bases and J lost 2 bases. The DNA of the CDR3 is TGCGCCAGCAGCTCGGGGGGAACAGATCCTCAAGAGACCCAGTACTTC. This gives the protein CASSSGGTDPQETQYF.

The CDR3 loop reads CASSQPGAGRDTQYF. In DNA, the CDR3 is TGTGCCAGCAGCCAGCCCGGAGCTGGGAGAGATACGCAGTATTTT. The chain combines TRBV3-1 (or the pseudogene TRBV3-2) with TRBJ2-3; D possibly corresponds to TRBD2 (5 bases). This CDR3 spans 15 amino acids. Trimming took off 3 bases at V and 5 bases at J, with 15 bases between the two ends. CDR1 LGHDT and CDR2 YNNKEL come from the germline V gene (reference sequence).

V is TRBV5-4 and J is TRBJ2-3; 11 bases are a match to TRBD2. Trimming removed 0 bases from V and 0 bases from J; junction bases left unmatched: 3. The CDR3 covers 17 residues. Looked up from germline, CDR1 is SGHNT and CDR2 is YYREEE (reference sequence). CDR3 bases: TGTGCCAGCAGCTTGGGACTAGCGGGAATAAGCACAGATACGCAGTATTTT. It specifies CASSLGLAGISTDTQYF.

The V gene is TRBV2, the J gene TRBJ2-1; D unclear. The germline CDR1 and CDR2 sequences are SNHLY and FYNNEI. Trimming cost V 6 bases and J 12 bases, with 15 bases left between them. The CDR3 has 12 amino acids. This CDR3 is CASRPSLQMQFF. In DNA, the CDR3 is TGTGCCAGCAGGCCCTCCTTACAAATGCAGTTCTTC. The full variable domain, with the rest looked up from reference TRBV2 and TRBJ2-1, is EPEVTQTPSHQVTQMGQEVILRCVPISNHLYFYWYRQILGQKVEFLVSFYNNEISEKSEIFDDQFSVERPDGSNFTLKIRSTKLEDSAMYFCASRPSLQMQFFGPGTRLTVL.

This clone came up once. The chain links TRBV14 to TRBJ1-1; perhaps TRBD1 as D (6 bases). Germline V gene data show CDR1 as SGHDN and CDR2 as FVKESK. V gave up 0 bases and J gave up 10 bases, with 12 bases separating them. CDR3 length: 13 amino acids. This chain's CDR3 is CASSQESGTRAFF. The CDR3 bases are TGTGCCAGCAGCCAAGAGTCCGGGACACGAGCTTTCTTT.

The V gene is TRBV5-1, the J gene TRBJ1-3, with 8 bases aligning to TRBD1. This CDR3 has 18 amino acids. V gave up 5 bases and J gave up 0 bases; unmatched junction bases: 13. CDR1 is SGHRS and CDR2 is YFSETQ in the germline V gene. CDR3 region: CASRASPGQEFSGNTIYF. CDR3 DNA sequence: TGCGCCAGCAGGGCCAGTCCGGGACAGGAATTCTCTGGAAACACCATATATTTT.

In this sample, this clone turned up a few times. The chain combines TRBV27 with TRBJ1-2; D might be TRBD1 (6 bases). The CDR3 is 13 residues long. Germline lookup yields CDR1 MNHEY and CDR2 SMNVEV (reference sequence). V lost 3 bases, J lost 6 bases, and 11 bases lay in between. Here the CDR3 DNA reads TGTGCCAGCAGTTTGGGTACAGGGAATGGCTACACCTTC. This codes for CASSLGTGNGYTF.

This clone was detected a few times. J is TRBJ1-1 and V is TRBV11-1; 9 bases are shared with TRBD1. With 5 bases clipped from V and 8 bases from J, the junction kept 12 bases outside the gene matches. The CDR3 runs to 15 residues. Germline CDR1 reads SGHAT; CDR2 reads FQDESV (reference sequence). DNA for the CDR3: TGTGCCAGCAGCCCTCGGACAGGGGACCCTTTGGAAGCTTTCTTT. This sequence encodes CASSPRTGDPLEAFF.

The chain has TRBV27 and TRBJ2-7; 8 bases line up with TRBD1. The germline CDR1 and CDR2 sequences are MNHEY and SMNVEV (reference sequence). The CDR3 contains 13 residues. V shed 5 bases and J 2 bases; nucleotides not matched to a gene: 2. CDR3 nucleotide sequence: TGTGCCAGCAGTGACAGGGGTCCCTACGAGCAGTACTTC. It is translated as CASSDRGPYEQYF.

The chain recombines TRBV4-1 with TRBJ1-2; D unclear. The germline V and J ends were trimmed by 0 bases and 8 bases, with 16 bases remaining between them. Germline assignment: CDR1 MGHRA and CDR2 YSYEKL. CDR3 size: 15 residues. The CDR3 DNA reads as TGCGCCAGCAGCCAAGATTGGCTTTCGGCGGGCGGCTACACCTTC. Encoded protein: CASSQDWLSAGGYTF.

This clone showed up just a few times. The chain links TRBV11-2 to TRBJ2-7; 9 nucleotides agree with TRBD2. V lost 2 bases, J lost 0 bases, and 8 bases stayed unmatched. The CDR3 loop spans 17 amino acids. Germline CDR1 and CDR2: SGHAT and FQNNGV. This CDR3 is CASSLYGRGRASYEQYF. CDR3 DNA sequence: TGTGCCAGCAGCTTATATGGGCGCGGGAGGGCCTCCTACGAGCAGTACTTC. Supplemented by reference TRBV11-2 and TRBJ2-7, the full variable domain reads EAGVAQSPRYKIIEKRQSVAFWCNPISGHATLYWYQQILGQGPKLLIQFQNNGVVDDSQLPKDRFSAERLKGVDSTLKIQPAKLEDSAVYLCASSLYGRGRASYEQYFGPGTRLTVT.

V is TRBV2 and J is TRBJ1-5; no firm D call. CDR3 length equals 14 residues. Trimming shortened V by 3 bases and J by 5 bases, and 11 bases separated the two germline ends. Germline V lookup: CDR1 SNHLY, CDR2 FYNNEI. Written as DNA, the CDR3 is TGTGCCAGCAGTGAGCGCATACGAGATCAGCCCCAGCATTTT. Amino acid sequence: CASSERIRDQPQHF.

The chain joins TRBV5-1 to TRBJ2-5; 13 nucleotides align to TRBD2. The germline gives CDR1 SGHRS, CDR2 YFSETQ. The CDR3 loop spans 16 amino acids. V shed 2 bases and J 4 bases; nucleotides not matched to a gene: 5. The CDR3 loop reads CASSFTSGGGRETQYF. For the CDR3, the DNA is TGCGCCAGCAGCTTCACTAGCGGGGGGGGTCGAGAGACCCAGTACTTC.

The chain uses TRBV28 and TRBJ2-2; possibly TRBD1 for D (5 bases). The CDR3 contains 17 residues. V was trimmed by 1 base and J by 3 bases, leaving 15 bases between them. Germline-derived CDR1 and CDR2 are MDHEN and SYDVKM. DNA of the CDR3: TGTGCCAGCAGTTTATACCAGGGTCGGTTGTACACCGGGGAGCTGTTTTTT. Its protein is CASSLYQGRLYTGELFF.

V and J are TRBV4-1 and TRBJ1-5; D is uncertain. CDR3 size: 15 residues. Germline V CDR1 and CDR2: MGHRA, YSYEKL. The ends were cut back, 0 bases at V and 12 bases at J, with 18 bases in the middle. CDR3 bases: TGCGCCAGCAGCCAAGAAGCTGGGGAGAGTTGGATCCAGCATTTT. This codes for CASSQEAGESWIQHF.

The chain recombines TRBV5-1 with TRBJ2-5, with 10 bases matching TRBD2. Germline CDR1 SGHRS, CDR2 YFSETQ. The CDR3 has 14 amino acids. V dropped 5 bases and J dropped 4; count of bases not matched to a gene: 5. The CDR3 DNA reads TGCGCCAGCAGTACCCAGCGGGGGGGAGAGACCCAGTACTTC. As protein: CASSTQRGGETQYF.

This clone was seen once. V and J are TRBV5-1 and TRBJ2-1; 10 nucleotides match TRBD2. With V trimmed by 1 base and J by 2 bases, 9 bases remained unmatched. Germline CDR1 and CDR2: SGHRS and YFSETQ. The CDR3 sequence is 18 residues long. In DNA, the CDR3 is TGCGCCAGCAGCTTGTTTCTAGCGGGGGCCCAGCCCTACAATGAGCAGTTCTTC. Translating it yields CASSLFLAGAQPYNEQFF.

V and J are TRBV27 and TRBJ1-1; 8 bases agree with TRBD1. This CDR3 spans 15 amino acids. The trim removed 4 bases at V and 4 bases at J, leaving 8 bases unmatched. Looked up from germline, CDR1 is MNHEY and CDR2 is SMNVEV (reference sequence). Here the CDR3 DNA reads TGTGCCAGCAGTTCGACAGGGGCAGGGGGCACTGAAGCTTTCTTT. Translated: CASSSTGAGGTEAFF.

DNA of the CDR3: TGTGCCAGCAGCCAAGATCCGGTTCAGCCCCAGCATTTT. Its translation: CASSQDPVQPQHF. The chain carries TRBV3-1 (or the pseudogene TRBV3-2) and TRBJ1-5; D is undetermined. The CDR3 consists of 13 residues. Per germline, CDR1 LGHDT and CDR2 YNNKEL (reference sequence). With 0 bases removed from V and 6 bases from J, the gap between germline ends came to 6 bases.

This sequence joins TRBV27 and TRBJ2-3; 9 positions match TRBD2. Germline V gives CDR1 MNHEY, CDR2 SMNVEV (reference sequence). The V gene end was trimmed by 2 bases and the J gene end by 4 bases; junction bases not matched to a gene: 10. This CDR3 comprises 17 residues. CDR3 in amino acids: CASSLGLGRGGPDTQYF. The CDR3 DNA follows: TGTGCCAGCAGTTTAGGGTTGGGGCGGGGGGGCCCAGATACGCAGTATTTT.

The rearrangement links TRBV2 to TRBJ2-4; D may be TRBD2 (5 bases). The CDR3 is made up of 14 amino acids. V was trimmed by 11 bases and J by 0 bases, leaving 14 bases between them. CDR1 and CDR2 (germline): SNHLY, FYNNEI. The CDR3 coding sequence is TGTGCCGCCGGGGAGATCTTAGCCAAAAACATTCAGTACTTC. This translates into CAAGEILAKNIQYF.

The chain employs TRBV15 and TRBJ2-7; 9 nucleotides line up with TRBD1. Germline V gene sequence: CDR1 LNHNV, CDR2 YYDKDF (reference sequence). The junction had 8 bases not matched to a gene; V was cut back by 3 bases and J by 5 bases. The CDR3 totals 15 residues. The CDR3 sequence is CATSRPTGGRDEQYF. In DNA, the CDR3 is TGTGCCACCAGCAGGCCTACAGGGGGCAGGGACGAGCAGTACTTC. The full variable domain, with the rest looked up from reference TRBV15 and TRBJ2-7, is DAMVIQNPRYQVTQFGKPVTLSCSQTLNHNVMYWYQQKSSQAPKLLFHYYDKDFNNEADTPDNFQSRRPNTSFCFLDIRSPGLGDTAMYLCATSRPTGGRDEQYFGPGTRLTVT.